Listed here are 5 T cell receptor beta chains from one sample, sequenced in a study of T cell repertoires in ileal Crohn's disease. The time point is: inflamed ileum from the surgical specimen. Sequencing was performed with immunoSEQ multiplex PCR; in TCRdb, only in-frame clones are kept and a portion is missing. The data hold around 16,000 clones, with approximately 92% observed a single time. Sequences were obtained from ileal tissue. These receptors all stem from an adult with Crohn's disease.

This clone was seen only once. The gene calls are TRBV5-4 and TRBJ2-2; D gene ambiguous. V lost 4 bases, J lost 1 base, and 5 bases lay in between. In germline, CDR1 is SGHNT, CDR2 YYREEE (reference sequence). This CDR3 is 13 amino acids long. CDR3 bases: TGTGCCAGCAGCGAACAGAACACCGGGGAGCTGTTTTTT. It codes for CASSEQNTGELFF.

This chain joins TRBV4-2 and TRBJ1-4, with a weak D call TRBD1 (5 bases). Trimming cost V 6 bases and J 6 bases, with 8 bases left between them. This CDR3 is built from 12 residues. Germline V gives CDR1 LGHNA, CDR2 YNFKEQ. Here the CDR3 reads CASRGEDEKLFF. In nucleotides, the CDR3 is TGTGCCAGCAGGGGGGAGGATGAAAAACTGTTTTTT.

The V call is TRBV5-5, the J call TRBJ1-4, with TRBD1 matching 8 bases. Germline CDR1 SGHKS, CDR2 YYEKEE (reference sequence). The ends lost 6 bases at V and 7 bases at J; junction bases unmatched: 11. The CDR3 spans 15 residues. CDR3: CASTRTGGESEKLFF. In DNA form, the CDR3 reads TGTGCCAGCACCAGAACAGGGGGGGAGAGTGAAAAACTGTTTTTT.

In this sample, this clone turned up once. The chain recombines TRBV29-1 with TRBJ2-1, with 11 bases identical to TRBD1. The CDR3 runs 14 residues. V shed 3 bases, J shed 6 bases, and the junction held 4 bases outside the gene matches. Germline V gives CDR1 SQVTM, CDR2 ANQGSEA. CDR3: CSVEGQGVGNEQFF. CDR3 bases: TGCAGCGTTGAGGGACAGGGGGTAGGCAATGAGCAGTTCTTC.

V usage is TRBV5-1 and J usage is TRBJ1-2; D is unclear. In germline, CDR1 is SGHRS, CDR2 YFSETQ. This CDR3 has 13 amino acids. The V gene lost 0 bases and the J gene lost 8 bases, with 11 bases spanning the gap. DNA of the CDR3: TGCGCCAGCAGCTTGGCCGGGTCTACGGGCTACACCTTC. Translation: CASSLAGSTGYTF.